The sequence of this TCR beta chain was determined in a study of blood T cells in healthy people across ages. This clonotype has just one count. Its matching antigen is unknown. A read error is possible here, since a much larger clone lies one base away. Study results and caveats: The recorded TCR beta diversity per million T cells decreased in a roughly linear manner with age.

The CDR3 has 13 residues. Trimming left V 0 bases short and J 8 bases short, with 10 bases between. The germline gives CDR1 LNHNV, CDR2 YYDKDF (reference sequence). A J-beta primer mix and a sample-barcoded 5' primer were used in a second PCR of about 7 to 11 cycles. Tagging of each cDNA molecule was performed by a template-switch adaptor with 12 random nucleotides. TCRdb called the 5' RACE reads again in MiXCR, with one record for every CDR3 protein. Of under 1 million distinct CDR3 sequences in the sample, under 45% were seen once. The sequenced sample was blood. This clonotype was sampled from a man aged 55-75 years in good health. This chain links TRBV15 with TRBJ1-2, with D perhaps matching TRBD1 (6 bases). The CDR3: CATSRDRGGGYTF. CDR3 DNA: TGTGCCACCAGCAGAGACAGGGGCGGGGGCTACACCTTC.